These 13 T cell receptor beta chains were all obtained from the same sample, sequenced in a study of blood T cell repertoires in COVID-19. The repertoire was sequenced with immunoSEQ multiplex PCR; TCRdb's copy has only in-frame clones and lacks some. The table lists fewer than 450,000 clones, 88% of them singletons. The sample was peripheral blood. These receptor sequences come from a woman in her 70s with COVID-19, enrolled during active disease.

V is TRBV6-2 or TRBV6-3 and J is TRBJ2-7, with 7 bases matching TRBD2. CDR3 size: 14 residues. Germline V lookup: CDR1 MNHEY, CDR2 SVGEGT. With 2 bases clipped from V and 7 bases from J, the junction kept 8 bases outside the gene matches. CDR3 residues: CASSYPTSSMEQYF. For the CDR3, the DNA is TGTGCCAGCAGTTACCCGACTAGCTCTATGGAGCAGTACTTC.

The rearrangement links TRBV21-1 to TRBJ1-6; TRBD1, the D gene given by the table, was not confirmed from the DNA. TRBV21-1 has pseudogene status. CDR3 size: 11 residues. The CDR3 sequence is CASTGNSPLHF. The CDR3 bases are TGTGCCAGCACAGGGAACTCACCCCTCCACTTT.

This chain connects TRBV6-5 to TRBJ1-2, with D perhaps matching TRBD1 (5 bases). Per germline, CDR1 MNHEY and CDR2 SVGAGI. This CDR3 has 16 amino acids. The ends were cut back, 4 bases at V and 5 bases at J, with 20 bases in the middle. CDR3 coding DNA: TGTGCCAGCAGTTCGGGACCGCTGGAGGGCCTTTATGGCTACACCTTC. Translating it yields CASSSGPLEGLYGYTF.

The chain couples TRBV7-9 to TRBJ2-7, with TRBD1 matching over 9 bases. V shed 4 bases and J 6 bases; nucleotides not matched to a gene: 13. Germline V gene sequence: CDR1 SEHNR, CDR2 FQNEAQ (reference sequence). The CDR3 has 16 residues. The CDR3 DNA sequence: TGTGCCAGCAGCTATTTACAAGGGGGACAGGGAGGCGAGCAGTACTTC. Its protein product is CASSYLQGGQGGEQYF.

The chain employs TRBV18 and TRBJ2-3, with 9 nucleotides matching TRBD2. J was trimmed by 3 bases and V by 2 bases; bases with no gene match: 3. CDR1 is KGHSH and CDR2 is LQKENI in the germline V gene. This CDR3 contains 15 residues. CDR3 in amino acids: CASSPIAGVTDTQYF. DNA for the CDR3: TGTGCCAGCTCACCAATAGCGGGGGTTACAGATACGCAGTATTTT.

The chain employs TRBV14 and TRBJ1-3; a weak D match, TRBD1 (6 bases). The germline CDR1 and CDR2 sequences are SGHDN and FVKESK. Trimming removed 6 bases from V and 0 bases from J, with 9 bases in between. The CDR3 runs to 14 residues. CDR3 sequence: CASRDRSSGNTIYF. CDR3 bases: TGTGCCAGCAGGGACAGATCCTCTGGAAACACCATATATTTT.

This chain's CDR3 is CASSYRGDTEAFF. The CDR3 DNA reads TGTGCCAGCAGTTACCGGGGGGACACTGAAGCTTTCTTT. The chain joins TRBV28 to TRBJ1-1; perhaps TRBD1 as D (5 bases). V was shortened by 4 bases and J by 3 bases, with 9 bases between the two germline ends. The germline gives CDR1 MDHEN, CDR2 SYDVKM. This CDR3 is 13 amino acids long. Complete variable domain (other parts from reference TRBV28 and TRBJ1-1): DVKVTQSSRYLVKRTGEKVFLECVQDMDHENMFWYRQDPGLGLRLIYFSYDVKMKEKGDIPEGYSVSREKKERFSLILESASTNQTSMYLCASSYRGDTEAFFGQGTRLTVV.

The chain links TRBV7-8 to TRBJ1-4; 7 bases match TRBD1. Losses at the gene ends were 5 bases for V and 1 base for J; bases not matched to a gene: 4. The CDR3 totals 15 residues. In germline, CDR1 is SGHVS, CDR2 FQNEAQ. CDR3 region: CASSPGDRTNEKLFF. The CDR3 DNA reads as TGTGCCAGCAGCCCTGGGGACAGAACTAATGAAAAACTGTTTTTT. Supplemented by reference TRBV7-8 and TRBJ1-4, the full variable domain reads GAGVSQSPRYKVAKRGQDVALRCDPISGHVSLFWYQQALGQGPEFLTYFQNEAQLDKSGLPSDRFFAERPEGSVSTLKIQRTQQEDSAVYLCASSPGDRTNEKLFFGSGTQLSVL.

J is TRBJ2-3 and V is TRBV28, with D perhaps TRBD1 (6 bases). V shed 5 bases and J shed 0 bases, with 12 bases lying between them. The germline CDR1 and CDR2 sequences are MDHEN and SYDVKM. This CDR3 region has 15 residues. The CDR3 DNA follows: TGTGCCAGCAGTACCGGGACATCGAGCACAGATACGCAGTATTTT. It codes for CASSTGTSSTDTQYF.

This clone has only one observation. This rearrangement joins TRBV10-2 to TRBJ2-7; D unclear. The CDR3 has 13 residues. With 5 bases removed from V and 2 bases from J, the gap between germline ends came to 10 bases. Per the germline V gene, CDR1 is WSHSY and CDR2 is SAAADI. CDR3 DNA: TGCGCCAGCAGTCCCATTGGCACCTACGAGCAGTACTTC. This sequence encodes CASSPIGTYEQYF.

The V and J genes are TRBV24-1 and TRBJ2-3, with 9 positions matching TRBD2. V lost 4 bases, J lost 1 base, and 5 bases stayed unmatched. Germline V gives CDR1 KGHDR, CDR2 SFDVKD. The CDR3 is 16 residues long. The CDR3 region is CATSDVAGVGTDTQYF. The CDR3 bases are TGTGCCACCAGTGACGTAGCGGGGGTAGGCACAGATACGCAGTATTTT.

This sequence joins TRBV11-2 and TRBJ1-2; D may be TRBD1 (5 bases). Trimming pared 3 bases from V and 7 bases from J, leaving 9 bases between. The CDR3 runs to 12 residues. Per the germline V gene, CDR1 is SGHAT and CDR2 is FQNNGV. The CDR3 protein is CASSFFQGGYTF. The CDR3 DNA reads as TGTGCCAGCAGCTTTTTTCAGGGTGGCTACACCTTC.

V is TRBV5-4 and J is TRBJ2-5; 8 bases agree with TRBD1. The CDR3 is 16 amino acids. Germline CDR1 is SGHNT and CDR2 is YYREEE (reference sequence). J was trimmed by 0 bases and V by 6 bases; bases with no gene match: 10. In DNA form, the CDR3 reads TGTGCCAGCATCCGGACAGGGCGAGGGTACCAAGAGACCCAGTACTTC. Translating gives CASIRTGRGYQETQYF.